One and the same sample provided the 18 T cell receptor beta chains below, sequenced in a study of blood T cell repertoires in COVID-19. The assay was immunoSEQ multiplex PCR, and TCRdb's table has in-frame clones only and misses some. This table has roughly 100,000 clones, approximately 80% appearing once. The sample was peripheral blood. The receptors here all came from an older man with COVID-19, enrolled during active disease.

This clone was counted ten times or more. J is TRBJ2-1 and V is TRBV3-1 (or the pseudogene TRBV3-2); 15 bases agree with TRBD2. V lost 0 bases, J lost 5 bases, and 8 bases stayed unmatched. Germline V lookup: CDR1 LGHDT, CDR2 YNNKEL (reference sequence). This CDR3 contains 19 residues. CDR3: CASSQEWGLAGGANNEQFF. The CDR3 nucleotides read TGTGCCAGCAGCCAAGAGTGGGGACTAGCGGGAGGCGCAAACAATGAGCAGTTCTTC.

V and J are TRBV4-2 and TRBJ2-7; TRBD2 aligns across 14 bases. J gave up 4 bases and V 4 bases, and 3 bases lay outside the gene matches. The germline V gene encodes CDR1 LGHNA and CDR2 YNFKEQ. The CDR3 consists of 15 residues. The CDR3 region has the DNA TGTGCCAGCAGCCGCGGGACTAGCGGGAGTTACGAGCAGTACTTC. The encoded protein is CASSRGTSGSYEQYF.

This chain connects TRBV6-5 to TRBJ1-5; 8 bases align to TRBD1. Germline lookup yields CDR1 MNHEY and CDR2 SVGAGI. The CDR3 runs 13 residues. J gave up 5 bases and V 5 bases, and 2 bases lay outside the gene matches. The CDR3 DNA follows: TGTGCCAGCAGTCAGGACAGGGATCAGCCCCAGCATTTT. It specifies CASSQDRDQPQHF.

The chain has TRBV6-5 and TRBJ2-4; 14 bases agree with TRBD2. J was trimmed by 8 bases and V by 5 bases; bases with no gene match: 5. The germline CDR1 and CDR2 sequences are MNHEY and SVGAGI. CDR3 length: 15 amino acids. This CDR3 is CASSRGTSGRDIQYF. The CDR3 region has the DNA TGTGCCAGCAGTAGGGGGACTAGCGGGAGAGACATTCAGTACTTC.

The chain joins TRBV2 to TRBJ1-2; D not certain. There are 11 residues in the CDR3. In germline, CDR1 is SNHLY, CDR2 FYNNEI. Trimming cost V 3 bases and J 7 bases, with 6 bases left between them. CDR3 sequence: CASSDSSGYTF. Written as DNA, the CDR3 is TGTGCCAGCAGTGACTCCAGTGGCTACACCTTC.

The rearrangement joins TRBV5-1 to TRBJ1-1, with D unclear. The CDR3 length is 13 residues. The V end lost 4 bases, the J end lost 1 base, and 8 bases lay between the germline ends. Germline lookup yields CDR1 SGHRS and CDR2 YFSETQ. CDR3 amino acids: CASSLGWNTEAFF. The CDR3 nucleotides read TGCGCCAGCAGCCTAGGATGGAACACTGAAGCTTTCTTT. The full variable domain, with the rest looked up from reference TRBV5-1 and TRBJ1-1, is KAGVTQTPRYLIKTRGQQVTLSCSPISGHRSVSWYQQTPGQGLQFLFEYFSETQRNKGNFPGRFSGRQFSNSRSEMNVSTLELGDSALYLCASSLGWNTEAFFGQGTRLTVV.

The chain uses TRBV10-3 and TRBJ2-7; D uncertain. The CDR3 spans 13 residues. The ends were cut back, 0 bases at V and 9 bases at J, with 12 bases in the middle. CDR1 is ENHRY, CDR2 SYGVKD, per germline. The CDR3 nucleotides read TGTGCCATCAGTGAGTCGCCCGCGGAGACGCAGTACTTC. This gives the protein CAISESPAETQYF.

The gene calls are TRBV28 and TRBJ1-1; the D gene is possibly TRBD1 (6 bases). Germline values: CDR1 MDHEN, CDR2 SYDVKM. V was cut by 5 bases and J by 7 bases, with 17 bases left in between. The CDR3 loop spans 14 amino acids. This CDR3 reads CASSPSDRMGEAFF. DNA of the CDR3: TGTGCCAGCAGTCCGTCGGACAGAATGGGTGAAGCTTTCTTT.

The V call is TRBV18, the J call TRBJ2-3; TRBD1 is a possible D gene (8 bases). Germline CDR1 and CDR2: KGHSH and LQKENI. V lost 4 bases and J 4 bases, leaving 12 bases between the germline ends. The CDR3 is 14 amino acids. The CDR3 here is CASSQQGGADTQYF. For the CDR3, the DNA is TGTGCCAGCTCACAACAGGGGGGGGCAGATACGCAGTATTTT.

This clone was recorded a few times. The chain uses TRBV28 and TRBJ1-2; the D is unclear. Germline V CDR1 and CDR2: MDHEN, SYDVKM. Trimming removed 3 bases at V and 1 base at J, with 15 bases between. The CDR3 runs 16 residues. CDR3 in amino acids: CASSFFREGVNYGYTF. The CDR3 DNA sequence: TGTGCCAGCAGTTTTTTTCGGGAAGGAGTTAACTATGGCTACACCTTC.

This chain connects TRBV7-8 to TRBJ2-7; TRBD1 matches at 10 bases. The germline CDR1 and CDR2 sequences are SGHVS and FQNEAQ. This CDR3 has 16 amino acids. The V and J ends lost 0 bases and 4 bases, in that order; junction bases with no gene match: 6. The CDR3 protein is CASSLAPWDRGYEQYF. The CDR3 nucleotides are TGTGCCAGCAGCTTAGCGCCCTGGGACAGGGGTTACGAGCAGTACTTC. Combining the CDR3 with reference TRBV7-8 and TRBJ2-7 gives the whole variable domain GAGVSQSPRYKVAKRGQDVALRCDPISGHVSLFWYQQALGQGPEFLTYFQNEAQLDKSGLPSDRFFAERPEGSVSTLKIQRTQQEDSAVYLCASSLAPWDRGYEQYFGPGTRLTVT.

The chain has TRBV27 and TRBJ2-1, with 7 positions matching TRBD2. CDR1 is MNHEY, CDR2 SMNVEV, per germline (reference sequence). The junction had 6 bases not matched to a gene; V was cut back by 3 bases and J by 4 bases. This CDR3 is built from 15 residues. The CDR3 bases are TGTGCCAGCAGTTTTCGGCCTAGCGGATACAATGAGCAGTTCTTC. It codes for CASSFRPSGYNEQFF.

For the CDR3, the DNA is TGTGCCAGCAGCCCTGGGACTAGCGGATACAATGAGCAGTTCTTC. This translates into CASSPGTSGYNEQFF. The chain is built from TRBV4-2 and TRBJ2-1; 11 bases map to TRBD2. From germline, CDR1 is LGHNA and CDR2 YNFKEQ. With V trimmed by 4 bases and J by 4 bases, 3 bases remained unmatched. The CDR3 is 15 residues long.

V usage is TRBV7-2 and J usage is TRBJ1-2; 9 positions agree with TRBD1. The germline gives CDR1 SGHTA, CDR2 FQGNSA. The CDR3 has 15 amino acids. V shed 3 bases, J shed 4 bases, and the junction held 6 bases outside the gene matches. This CDR3 reads CASSLGGTGSYGYTF. The DNA for the CDR3 is TGTGCCAGCAGCTTGGGGGGGACAGGGAGCTATGGCTACACCTTC.

This clone was recorded many times. The CDR3 here is CASSLPSAGAQETQYF. In DNA form, the CDR3 reads TGTGCCAGCAGCTTACCGTCCGCGGGAGCTCAAGAGACCCAGTACTTC. V and J are TRBV7-9 and TRBJ2-5; TRBD2 agrees at 7 bases. The CDR3 extends over 16 amino acids. Germline V gives CDR1 SEHNR, CDR2 FQNEAQ (reference sequence). J gave up 2 bases and V 2 bases, and 8 bases lay outside the gene matches.

This clone was recorded a few times. V usage is TRBV27 and J usage is TRBJ2-7; tentatively, D is TRBD2 (7 bases). This CDR3 contains 15 residues. Trimming pared 11 bases from V and 5 bases from J, leaving 25 bases between. CDR1 MNHEY and CDR2 SMNVEV come from the germline V gene (reference sequence). The CDR3 sequence is CAATRGGVKDNEQYF. CDR3 in DNA: TGTGCCGCGACAAGGGGGGGGGTTAAGGATAACGAGCAGTACTTC.

This chain joins TRBV28 and TRBJ2-1; tentative D call: TRBD1 (6 bases). This CDR3 region has 15 residues. The V gene lost 5 bases and the J gene lost 2 bases, with 13 bases spanning the gap. Looked up from germline, CDR1 is MDHEN and CDR2 is SYDVKM. CDR3 sequence (DNA): TGTGCCAGCAGTCGGACAGTGGGGGCCTACAATGAGCAGTTCTTC. It yields the protein CASSRTVGAYNEQFF.

CDR3 region: CASSFRLAGNEQFF. CDR3 sequence (DNA): TGCGCCAGCAGCTTCCGACTAGCGGGGAATGAGCAGTTCTTC. This chain links TRBV5-1 with TRBJ2-1, with 11 positions matching TRBD2. J was trimmed by 7 bases and V by 2 bases; bases with no gene match: 2. CDR3 size: 14 residues. The germline V gene has CDR1 SGHRS and CDR2 YFSETQ.